This T cell receptor beta chain appears in the sequencing data of a study of control samples from healthy donors and cancer patients. Germline V lookup: CDR1 LGHDT, CDR2 YNNKEL (reference sequence). The CDR3 contains 15 residues. V lost 1 base, J lost 7 bases, and 17 bases lay in between. Sequenced by immunoSEQ multiplex PCR; TCRdb stores in-frame clones only, minus some. The sample has some 73,000 clones; roughly 94% are singletons. The sample consisted of blood. The clonotype comes from a middle-aged woman in good health. The chain joins TRBV3-1 (or the pseudogene TRBV3-2) to TRBJ2-7; unclear D gene. The CDR3 reads CASSQALSRANEQYF. The CDR3 bases are TGTGCCAGCAGCCAAGCCTTGAGTAGGGCGAATGAGCAGTACTTC.